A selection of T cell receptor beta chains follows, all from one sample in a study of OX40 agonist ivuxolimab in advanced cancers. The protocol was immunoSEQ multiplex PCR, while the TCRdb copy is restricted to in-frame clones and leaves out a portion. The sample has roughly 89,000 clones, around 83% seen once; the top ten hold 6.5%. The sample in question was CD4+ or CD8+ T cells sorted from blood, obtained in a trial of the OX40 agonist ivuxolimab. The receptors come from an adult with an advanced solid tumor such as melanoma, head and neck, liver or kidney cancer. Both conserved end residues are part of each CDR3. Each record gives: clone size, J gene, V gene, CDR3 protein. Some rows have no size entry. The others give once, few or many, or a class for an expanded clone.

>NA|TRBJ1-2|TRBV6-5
CAIRDANYGYTF
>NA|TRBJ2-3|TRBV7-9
CASSPYRGQGTDTQYF
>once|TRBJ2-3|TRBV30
CAWRNLGTSTDTQYF
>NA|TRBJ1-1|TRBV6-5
CASSYSENTEAFF
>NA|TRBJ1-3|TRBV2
CASRMTGSGNTIYF
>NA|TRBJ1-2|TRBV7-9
CASSLGDLYGYTF
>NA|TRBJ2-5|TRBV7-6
CASSQNREETQYF
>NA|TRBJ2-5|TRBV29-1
CSVGSLVETQYF
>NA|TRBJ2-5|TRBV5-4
CASSLGWDTYQETQYF
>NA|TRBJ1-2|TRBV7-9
CASSFQGAGGYTF
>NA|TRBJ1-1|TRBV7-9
CASSGQRNTEAFF
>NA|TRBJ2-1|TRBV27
CASSLYWGDPRLAGWNNEQFF
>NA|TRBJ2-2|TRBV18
CASSRTANTGELFF
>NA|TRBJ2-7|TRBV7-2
CASSLAGPSEQYF
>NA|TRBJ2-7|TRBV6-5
CASSSHYEQYF
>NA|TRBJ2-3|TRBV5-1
CASSFGLVTDTQYF
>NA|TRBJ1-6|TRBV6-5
CASSYSPGVSSALHF
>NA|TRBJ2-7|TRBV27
CASRLYEQYF
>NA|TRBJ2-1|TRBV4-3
CASSQVFRSYYNEQFF
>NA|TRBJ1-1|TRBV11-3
CASSLAGARTEAFF
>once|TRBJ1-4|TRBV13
CASSLSPTNEKLFF
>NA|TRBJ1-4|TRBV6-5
CASSPPGGEELFF
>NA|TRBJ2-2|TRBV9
CASSVGAANTGELFF
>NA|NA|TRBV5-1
CASSNAGLDTGLRKAYEQYF
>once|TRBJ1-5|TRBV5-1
CASSPRQGFSNQPQHF
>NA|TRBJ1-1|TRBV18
CASSSLGSEAFF
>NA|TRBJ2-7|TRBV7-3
CASRSSGRSEQYF
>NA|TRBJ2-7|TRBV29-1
CSVGARAGMGEQYF
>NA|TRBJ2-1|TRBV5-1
CASNPEGRFYNEQFF
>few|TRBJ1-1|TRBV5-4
CASSLNTEAFF
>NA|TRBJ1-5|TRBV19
CAISRGSNQPQHF
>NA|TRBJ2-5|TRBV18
CASSPHSTETQYF
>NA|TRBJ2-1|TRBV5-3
CARSLRRTGNEQFF
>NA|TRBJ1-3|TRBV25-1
CASSEGAAGNTIYF
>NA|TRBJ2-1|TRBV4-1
CASSQQPTGAYNEQFF
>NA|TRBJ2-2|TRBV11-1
CASTINTGELFF
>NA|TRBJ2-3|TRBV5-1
CASSVTSGGTDTQYF
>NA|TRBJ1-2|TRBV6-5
CASSPGTVNYGYTF
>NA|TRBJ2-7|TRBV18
CASSPGDSYEQYF
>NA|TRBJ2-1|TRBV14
CASSQAYNEQFF
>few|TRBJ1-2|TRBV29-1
CSVEGQSYGYTF
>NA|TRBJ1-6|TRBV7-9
CATTVWVDNSPLHF